These 9 T cell receptor beta chains originate from one sample sequenced in a study of vaccination effects on CD4 cells after COVID-19. Assay: immunoSEQ multiplex PCR; the TCRdb copy retains only in-frame clones and omits some. The sample consists of 70,000 to 85,000 clones, 75% to 80% of them appearing once. Cultured cells yielded isolated CD4+ T cells after less than 11 days. Antigen specificity for these receptors is unknown. Sequenced material: CD4+ T cells from PBMCs cultured without peptide, taken before COVID-19 vaccination. The source is a human donor who received a COVID-19 vaccine.

CDR3 in amino acids: CASSVARQGGTETQYF. The CDR3, as DNA: TGTGCCAGCAGCGTGGCCCGGCAGGGCGGCACAGAGACCCAGTACTTC. The chain uses TRBV5-8 and TRBJ2-5, with TRBD1 as a possible D gene (5 bases). V gave up 4 bases and J gave up 4 bases, with 20 bases separating them. Germline V gene data show CDR1 as SGHTS and CDR2 as YDEGEE. The length of the CDR3 is 16 residues.

The chain combines TRBV6-1 with TRBJ2-1, with D hard to call. Germline loops: CDR1 MNHNS, CDR2 SASEGT. This CDR3 has 16 amino acids. Trimming took off 1 base at V and 5 bases at J, with 15 bases between the two ends. CDR3 nucleotides: TGTGCCAGCAGTGAAGACCGCGGTGCCGTAAACAATGAGCAGTTCTTC. Protein: CASSEDRGAVNNEQFF.

The chain carries TRBV30 and TRBJ1-2; D gene ambiguous. CDR1 is GTSNPN and CDR2 is SVGIG in the germline V gene (reference sequence). V lost 3 bases, J lost 7 bases, and 21 bases lay in between. This CDR3 region has 15 residues. CDR3 nucleotides: TGTGCCTGGAGGAGAAAGTCACCTCGAGTTCCTGGCTACACCTTC. It yields the protein CAWRRKSPRVPGYTF.

The chain couples TRBV28 to TRBJ1-1; 9 positions match TRBD1. Germline loops: CDR1 MDHEN, CDR2 SYDVKM. The CDR3 has 15 residues. The V gene end was trimmed by 7 bases and the J gene end by 7 bases; junction bases not matched to a gene: 13. CDR3 DNA: TGTGCCAGCAACTCCATTGCCGACAGGGGGAGTGAAGCTTTCTTT. This translates into CASNSIADRGSEAFF. The variable domain in full, completed from reference TRBV28 and TRBJ1-1, reads DVKVTQSSRYLVKRTGEKVFLECVQDMDHENMFWYRQDPGLGLRLIYFSYDVKMKEKGDIPEGYSVSREKKERFSLILESASTNQTSMYLCASNSIADRGSEAFFGQGTRLTVV.

In its sample, this clone was seen once. The chain recombines TRBV6-5 with TRBJ2-1; TRBD2 matches at 8 bases. Trimming removed 6 bases from V and 4 bases from J; junction bases left unmatched: 8. Germline V gives CDR1 MNHEY, CDR2 SVGAGI. This CDR3 has 15 amino acids. The CDR3 region has the DNA TGTGCCAGCAGGAACGAGCGGGGGAGATACAATGAGCAGTTCTTC. Protein product: CASRNERGRYNEQFF.

This chain uses TRBV25-1 with TRBJ2-5; D not certain. The germline CDR1 and CDR2 sequences are MGHDK and SYGVNS. V was cut by 4 bases and J by 5 bases, with 2 bases left in between. The CDR3 sequence is 10 residues long. Here the CDR3 DNA reads TGTGCCAGCAGTGGGGAGACCCAGTACTTC. This sequence encodes CASSGETQYF.

The V and J genes are TRBV18 and TRBJ2-5; 13 positions match TRBD2. Trimming removed 5 bases from V and 4 bases from J; junction bases left unmatched: 4. Looked up from germline, CDR1 is KGHSH and CDR2 is LQKENI. The CDR3 has 15 amino acids. CDR3 sequence reads: CASSYRTSGGETQYF. The DNA for the CDR3 is TGTGCCAGCTCATATAGGACTAGCGGGGGAGAGACCCAGTACTTC.

Only a few counts were recorded for this clone. This chain uses TRBV7-9 with TRBJ2-4; 10 bases match TRBD1. The CDR3 length is 16 residues. J lost 1 base, V lost 1 base, and 1 base had no gene match. CDR1 and CDR2 (germline): SEHNR, FQNEAQ (reference sequence). The CDR3, as DNA: TGTGCCAGCAGCTTAGGGGGACAGGGGGCCAAAAACATTCAGTACTTC. Translating it yields CASSLGGQGAKNIQYF.

The rearrangement uses TRBV19 and TRBJ1-6; possible D gene TRBD1, 5 bases. This CDR3 has 14 amino acids. The germline V gene has CDR1 LNHDA and CDR2 SQIVND (reference sequence). V was trimmed by 5 bases and J by 7 bases, leaving 12 bases between them. DNA for the CDR3: TGTGCCAGTAGTCAGAGGGGAAGAAATTCACCCCTCCACTTT. It codes for CASSQRGRNSPLHF. Variable domain in full (rest from reference TRBV19 and TRBJ1-6): DGGITQSPKYLFRKEGQNVTLSCEQNLNHDAMYWYRQDPGQGLRLIYYSQIVNDFQKGDIAEGYSVSREKKESFPLTVTSAQKNPTAFYLCASSQRGRNSPLHFGNGTRLTVT.